The next 27 T cell receptor beta chains were all read from a single sample in a study of OX40 agonist ivuxolimab in advanced cancers. The library relied on the immunoSEQ multiplex PCR assay. TCRdb carries this immuneACCESS record with in-frame sequences only. Its versions omit some clonotypes, under half of them owing to an unresolved V gene in the studies checked, with the rest unexplained. This sample is represented by roughly 80,000 clones; 65% to 90% of them were singletons. The leading ten clones occupy about 0.66% of the sample. This specimen was CD4+ or CD8+ T cells sorted from blood, taken in a trial of the OX40 agonist ivuxolimab. These receptors all come from an adult with an advanced solid tumor such as melanoma, head and neck, liver or kidney cancer.

The chain links TRBV4-2 to TRBJ1-4; D is perhaps TRBD1 (5 bases). This CDR3 is built from 17 residues. CDR1 and CDR2 from the germline V gene are LGHNA and YNFKEQ. With 1 base removed from V and 8 bases from J, the gap between germline ends came to 20 bases. The CDR3 sequence: CASSQAGRDPMGEKLFF. For the CDR3, the DNA is TGTGCCAGCAGCCAAGCCGGCAGGGACCCCATGGGGGAAAAACTGTTTTTT.

This sequence joins TRBV29-1 and TRBJ2-7; D is tentatively TRBD1 or TRBD2 (7 bases each). V lost 6 bases, J lost 2 bases, and 14 bases lay in between. There are 13 residues in the CDR3. Germline CDR1 and CDR2: SQVTM and ANQGSEA. Written as DNA, the CDR3 is TGCAGCGTGATCAGGGGGGGACCCTACGAGCAGTACTTC. This codes for CSVIRGGPYEQYF.

The V call is TRBV7-5, the J call TRBJ1-4. TRBV7-5 is a documented pseudogene. CDR3 length: 14 residues. The CDR3 bases are TGTGCCAGAAGCTTAGGTCCCCCCAAGGGAAAACTGTTTTTT. Its protein product is CARSLGPPKGKLFF.

The gene calls are TRBV11-1 and TRBJ1-1; D remains unclear. Germline V gene data show CDR1 as SGHAT and CDR2 as FQDESV (reference sequence). The CDR3 consists of 15 residues. V lost 2 bases to trimming and J lost 3 bases, with 13 bases between them. This CDR3 reads CASSLFYTGDTEAFF. The CDR3 DNA is TGTGCCAGCAGCTTATTTTACACCGGGGACACTGAAGCTTTCTTT.

This rearrangement joins TRBV7-3 to TRBJ1-2; 8 nucleotides match TRBD1. The CDR3 contains 15 residues. Germline V gene sequence: CDR1 SGHTA, CDR2 FQGTGA. J gave up 2 bases and V 1 base, and 3 bases lay outside the gene matches. In nucleotides, the CDR3 is TGTGCCAGCAGCTTAAATTCAGGGGGCAACTATGGCTACACCTTC. Amino acids: CASSLNSGGNYGYTF.

CDR3 in DNA: TGTGCCAGCAGAAAAGTGGGGGCCGGGGAGCTGTTTTTT. Protein product: CASRKVGAGELFF. The chain has TRBV9 and TRBJ2-2; D could derive from TRBD1 or TRBD2 (5 bases each). The germline V and J ends were trimmed by 5 bases and 6 bases, with 11 bases remaining between them. This CDR3 region has 13 residues. CDR1 and CDR2 (germline): SGDLS, YYNGEE.

This clone was observed a single time. V gene TRBV11-2 combines with J gene TRBJ2-5, with 8 bases identical to TRBD2. Trimming removed 1 base from V and 4 bases from J; junction bases left unmatched: 8. CDR3 length: 16 amino acids. CDR1 and CDR2 from the germline V gene are SGHAT and FQNNGV. The CDR3 DNA sequence: TGTGCCAGCAGCTTAGGCGGCACTAGCGGACGAGAGACCCAGTACTTC. As protein: CASSLGGTSGRETQYF.

This clone was detected only a few times. The chain recombines TRBV4-2 with TRBJ1-1, with unresolved D. Germline V CDR1 and CDR2: LGHNA, YNFKEQ. Trimming removed 0 bases at V and 3 bases at J, with 14 bases between. This CDR3 is built from 16 residues. CDR3 region: CASSQDEGSWDTEAFF. In nucleotides, the CDR3 is TGTGCCAGCAGCCAAGATGAGGGTAGCTGGGACACTGAAGCTTTCTTT.

The J gene is TRBJ1-2, the V gene TRBV6-5, with unresolved D. From germline, CDR1 is MNHEY and CDR2 SVGAGI. The CDR3 extends over 13 amino acids. Trimming took off 5 bases at V and 3 bases at J, with 10 bases between the two ends. This CDR3 is CASSENSYYGYTF. DNA for the CDR3: TGTGCCAGCAGTGAAAACAGCTACTATGGCTACACCTTC.

The chain carries TRBV6-4 and TRBJ1-6; D not certain. CDR3 length: 14 amino acids. Between the trimmed V and J ends, which lost 2 bases and 10 bases, there was a span of 12 bases. Germline V gene data show CDR1 as MRHNA and CDR2 as SNTAGT. CDR3 region: CASSDGQSRSPLHF. CDR3 DNA sequence: TGTGCCAGCAGTGACGGGCAATCACGATCACCCCTCCACTTT.

The chain combines TRBV6-1 with TRBJ2-2, with TRBD1 as a possible D gene (6 bases). Germline CDR1 is MNHNS and CDR2 is SASEGT. The V end lost 2 bases, the J end lost 8 bases, and 9 bases lay between the germline ends. There are 13 residues in the CDR3. The CDR3 nucleotides are TGTGCCAGCAGTGAACTAGGGGGAGGGGAGCTGTTTTTT. Amino acids: CASSELGGGELFF.

The rearrangement links TRBV6-4 to TRBJ1-6; 8 nucleotides align to TRBD1. The CDR3 spans 15 residues. Germline-derived CDR1 and CDR2 are MRHNA and SNTAGT. The V and J ends lost 6 bases and 6 bases, in that order; junction bases with no gene match: 7. The DNA of the CDR3 is TGTGCCAGCAGCGTCGACGGACAGGGTAATTCACCCCTCCACTTT. Translating it yields CASSVDGQGNSPLHF.

This clone was recorded only once. The chain uses TRBV5-6 and TRBJ1-3; no reliable D call. V lost 1 base and J lost 4, with 6 bases in between. Germline assignment: CDR1 SGHDT and CDR2 YYEEEE. This CDR3 is built from 13 residues. The CDR3 nucleotides read TGTGCCAGCAGCTTGCGGGAAGGAAACACCATATATTTT. This gives the protein CASSLREGNTIYF.

The chain uses TRBV11-1 and TRBJ1-1, with TRBD1 identical over 7 bases. The CDR3 consists of 16 residues. Germline V CDR1 and CDR2: SGHAT, FQDESV (reference sequence). Unmatched junction bases numbered 5, after V lost 0 bases and J lost 1 base. The CDR3 nucleotides are TGTGCCAGCAGCTTAGCGACTGGGACAGCGAACACTGAAGCTTTCTTT. The encoded protein is CASSLATGTANTEAFF.

The V and J genes are TRBV6-1 and TRBJ1-1, with TRBD1 as a possible D gene (6 bases). V shed 3 bases and J shed 2 bases, with 16 bases lying between them. The CDR3 spans 16 residues. The germline V gene has CDR1 MNHNS and CDR2 SASEGT. The CDR3 sequence is CASSERYRVSNTEAFF. In DNA form, the CDR3 reads TGTGCCAGCAGTGAGAGGTACAGGGTTTCCAACACTGAAGCTTTCTTT.

The genes are TRBV11-2 and TRBJ2-2; tentative D call: TRBD1 (6 bases). The V end was cut by 5 bases, the J end by 4 bases, with 14 bases between. The length of the CDR3 is 15 residues. CDR1 is SGHAT, CDR2 FQNNGV, per germline. The CDR3 spells CASSIPGAVTGELFF. CDR3 nucleotide sequence: TGTGCCAGCAGCATCCCAGGGGCCGTCACCGGGGAGCTGTTTTTT.

The chain carries TRBV5-5 and TRBJ1-6; D is ambiguous. Trimming removed 0 bases at V and 9 bases at J, with 13 bases between. Germline CDR1 SGHKS, CDR2 YYEKEE (reference sequence). This CDR3 has 15 residues. Here the CDR3 DNA reads TGTGCCAGCAGCTTGGCGGGTGGCATCAGTTCACCCCTCCACTTT. Its protein is CASSLAGGISSPLHF.

The chain carries TRBV5-1 and TRBJ1-1, with 8 bases identical to TRBD1. CDR1 and CDR2 from the germline V gene are SGHRS and YFSETQ. The CDR3 totals 15 residues. The trim removed 4 bases at V and 1 base at J, leaving 6 bases unmatched. CDR3 coding DNA: TGCGCCAGCAGCGGACAGGGTGGAGGGAACACTGAAGCTTTCTTT. Protein sequence: CASSGQGGGNTEAFF.

The chain has TRBV30 and TRBJ1-4; D is undetermined. CDR3 size: 10 residues. The germline CDR1 and CDR2 sequences are GTSNPN and SVGIG (reference sequence). V lost 5 bases and J lost 14, with 12 bases in between. As DNA, the CDR3 is TGTGCCTGGCCCGGTCGAGGGCTGTTTTTT. Amino acid sequence: CAWPGRGLFF.

The gene calls are TRBV5-1 and TRBJ2-5; D possibly corresponds to TRBD1 (5 bases). CDR3 length: 14 amino acids. Germline CDR1 is SGHRS and CDR2 is YFSETQ. Trimming took 0 bases from V and 0 from J, leaving 6 bases between them. The CDR3 sequence is CASSLGTHQETQYF. The CDR3 nucleotides read TGCGCCAGCAGCTTGGGGACACACCAAGAGACCCAGTACTTC.

This clone was counted only a few times. V gene TRBV13 combines with J gene TRBJ2-2, with 10 bases matching TRBD2. Per germline, CDR1 PRHDT and CDR2 FYEKMQ (reference sequence). V shed 7 bases and J 0 bases; nucleotides not matched to a gene: 2. The length of the CDR3 is 15 residues. CDR3 region: CASKLAGANTGELFF. In DNA form, the CDR3 reads TGTGCCAGCAAGCTAGCGGGGGCGAACACCGGGGAGCTGTTTTTT.

In its sample, this clone was seen once. V is TRBV27 and J is TRBJ2-3, with D unclear. The CDR3 runs 15 residues. Trimming pared 5 bases from V and 6 bases from J, leaving 18 bases between. The germline V gene has CDR1 MNHEY and CDR2 SMNVEV (reference sequence). The CDR3 DNA reads as TGTGCCAGCAGTCCACCAGGACGCCGGTCGGATACGCAGTATTTT. It encodes CASSPPGRRSDTQYF.

The chain carries TRBV7-2 and TRBJ2-1; weak D call: TRBD1 (5 bases). The germline V gene has CDR1 SGHTA and CDR2 FQGNSA. V shed 7 bases and J shed 7 bases, with 20 bases lying between them. The length of the CDR3 is 15 residues. The CDR3 loop is CASTPGSAGRNEQFF. DNA of the CDR3: TGTGCCAGCACCCCAGGGTCGGCAGGGCGAAATGAGCAGTTCTTC.

This rearrangement joins TRBV4-2 to TRBJ1-5; maybe TRBD1 (5 bases). The V end lost 0 bases, the J end lost 11 bases, and 11 bases lay between the germline ends. The germline V gene has CDR1 LGHNA and CDR2 YNFKEQ. The CDR3 is made up of 13 amino acids. The CDR3 DNA reads TGTGCCAGCAGCCAAGAAGCTGGGACGGCCCAGCATTTT. It yields the protein CASSQEAGTAQHF.

To note about this clone: Because the CDR3 is missing its conserved closing phenylalanine or tryptophan, this is likely a read error. J is TRBJ1-2 and V is TRBV10-3; D may be TRBD1 (5 bases). In germline, CDR1 is ENHRY, CDR2 SYGVKD. Trimming took off 6 bases at V and 2 bases at J, with 16 bases between the two ends. This CDR3 spans 15 amino acids. CDR3 loop: CAIRSGTDANYGYTS. The CDR3, as DNA: TGTGCCATCAGGTCCGGGACGGACGCCAACTATGGCTACACCTCC.

This chain uses TRBV4-1 with TRBJ2-5; TRBD2 aligns across 12 bases. Germline assignment: CDR1 MGHRA and CDR2 YSYEKL. Trimming took 4 bases from V and 1 from J; bases not matched to a gene: 7. The CDR3 covers 17 residues. Here the CDR3 reads CASSRNGLAGLQETQYF. CDR3 nucleotides: TGCGCCAGCAGCCGGAACGGACTAGCGGGACTCCAAGAGACCCAGTACTTC.

The rearrangement links TRBV7-2 to TRBJ2-6; D uncertain. Per germline, CDR1 SGHTA and CDR2 FQGNSA. This CDR3 is 16 amino acids long. Trimming removed 3 bases at V and 1 base at J, with 10 bases between. The CDR3: CASSLVKVSGANVLTF. CDR3 coding DNA: TGTGCCAGCAGCTTGGTTAAGGTTTCTGGGGCCAACGTCCTGACTTTC.